The clone carrying this T cell receptor beta chain was recorded once. Being one base from a much bigger clone, this may be a read error. This entry belongs to a study of blood T cells in healthy people across ages. The second PCR ran about 6 to 12 cycles with a sample-barcoded 5' primer and J-beta primers. TCRdb reanalysed the 5' RACE reads using MiXCR and keeps one entry per CDR3 protein. The repertoire includes 1.8 million or so distinct CDR3 sequences, 30% to 40% of them detected once, and roughly 23% sits in the top ten. Material: blood. This receptor was obtained from a human donor in good health.

The CDR3 nucleotides are TGTGCCGTCAGTGACGCAGAGGGGCGACTGGTCTCCTACGAGCAGTACTTC. Protein: CAVSDAEGRLVSYEQYF. This sequence joins TRBV10-3 and TRBJ2-7; either TRBD1 or TRBD2 may fit D (5 bases each). This CDR3 spans 17 amino acids. CDR1 and CDR2 (germline): ENHRY, SYGVKD.